The clone carrying this T cell receptor beta chain was detected a few times. Authors' processing steps: Amplification of reference gene primers provided the estimated nucleated cell counts. Clones were sequenced by immunoSEQ multiplex PCR, and TCRdb holds only the in-frame ones, with some missing. V and J calls and clone size are those listed in that table; D and trimming were worked out from the DNA. The repertoire includes 150,000 to 200,000 clones, approximately 78% of them detected once, and approximately 10% sits in the top ten. The data are from a study of blood T cell repertoires in COVID-19. Overall study context: The United States, Italy and Spain were the sources of the acute and convalescent COVID-19 samples. Nucleic acid was either cDNA or gDNA, and it came from T cells, B-cell-depleted T cells, or PBMCs.

CDR1 is SEHNR, CDR2 FQNEAQ, per germline (reference sequence). Trimming shortened V by 1 base and J by 9 bases, and 16 bases separated the two germline ends. CDR3 length: 15 residues. This clonotype was obtained from a human donor in a cohort sampled during active COVID-19. The sequencing sample was made of peripheral blood. This sequence joins TRBV7-9 and TRBJ1-3; D unclear. The CDR3 reads CASSLVADEFGTIYF. In DNA, the CDR3 is TGTGCCAGCAGCTTAGTGGCGGATGAGTTCGGCACCATATATTTT. The full variable domain, with the rest looked up from reference TRBV7-9 and TRBJ1-3, is DTGVSQNPRHKITKRGQNVTFRCDPISEHNRLYWYRQTLGQGPEFLTYFQNEAQLEKSRLLSDRFSAERPKGSFSTLEIQRTEQGDSAMYLCASSLVADEFGTIYFGEGSWLTVV.